A single sample is the source of the 21 T cell receptor beta chains below, sequenced in a study of T cell changes during pregnancy in multiple sclerosis (dated by TCRdb to about 2019). Libraries were made using the immunoSEQ multiplex PCR assay. TCRdb re-hosts the immuneACCESS table, in-frame sequences only. Its copies lack some clones; in the studies checked, an unresolved V gene accounts for under half of them, and the cause for the rest is not known. Here the sample has about 79,000 clones; 80% to 95% occur a single time. The ten largest clones add up to approximately 0.47% of the sample. The sequencing used CD4+ T cells from peripheral blood mononuclear cells, collected in the second trimester of pregnancy. Source of these receptors: a female donor with multiple sclerosis, enrolled in a pregnancy study.

CDR3 DNA sequence: TGTGCCAGCAGCTTAGCGCCCGGGGTCGGGACCCAGTACTTC. Protein sequence: CASSLAPGVGTQYF. The chain uses TRBV7-6 and TRBJ2-5, with D possibly TRBD2 on 5 matching bases. CDR1 and CDR2 from the germline V gene are SGHVS and FNYEAQ. The CDR3 covers 14 residues. Trimming removed 0 bases at V and 7 bases at J, with 12 bases between.

There are a few counts of this clone. This chain connects TRBV18 to TRBJ1-2; 8 nucleotides match TRBD1. Trimming removed 4 bases from V and 0 bases from J; junction bases left unmatched: 4. This CDR3 spans 15 amino acids. Germline V gives CDR1 KGHSH, CDR2 LQKENI. CDR3 coding DNA: TGTGCCAGCTCACAAAACAGGGGGTCTAACTATGGCTACACCTTC. It specifies CASSQNRGSNYGYTF.

The rearrangement joins TRBV6-1 to TRBJ2-7; D is possibly TRBD1 (5 bases). This CDR3 has 12 residues. CDR1 is MNHNS and CDR2 is SASEGT in the germline V gene. V gave up 7 bases and J gave up 3 bases, with 10 bases separating them. CDR3 sequence reads: CASKVTDYEQYF. The DNA for the CDR3 is TGTGCCAGCAAGGTGACAGACTACGAGCAGTACTTC.

The chain carries TRBV6-6 and TRBJ2-3; possibly TRBD2 for D (5 bases). The germline V gene has CDR1 MNHNY and CDR2 SVGAGI (reference sequence). Trimming stripped 2 bases from V and 0 bases from J, with 9 bases between. This CDR3 has 15 residues. DNA of the CDR3: TGTGCCAGCAGTTACCCAGCGGCTAGCACAGATACGCAGTATTTT. Translated, it gives CASSYPAASTDTQYF.

The V and J genes are TRBV10-3 and TRBJ2-5; 7 bases align to TRBD2. With 7 bases clipped from V and 1 base from J, the junction kept 9 bases outside the gene matches. The CDR3 length is 15 residues. Germline V lookup: CDR1 ENHRY, CDR2 SYGVKD. The CDR3 region is CAIKLRDYAQETQYF. The CDR3 DNA is TGTGCCATCAAGCTCCGGGACTACGCCCAAGAGACCCAGTACTTC.

The chain links TRBV7-9 to TRBJ1-1, with D perhaps TRBD1 (5 bases). Trimming took off 2 bases at V and 7 bases at J, with 8 bases between the two ends. Germline assignment: CDR1 SEHNR and CDR2 FQNEAQ (reference sequence). This CDR3 is 12 amino acids long. The DNA for the CDR3 is TGTGCCAGCAGCTTATTGGGGGGTGAAGCTTTCTTT. Protein sequence: CASSLLGGEAFF.

The rearrangement uses TRBV2 and TRBJ2-1; D not certain. CDR1 is SNHLY, CDR2 FYNNEI, per germline. With 3 bases removed from V and 0 bases from J, the gap between germline ends came to 9 bases. The CDR3 is 15 residues long. The CDR3: CASSDTSSSYNEQFF. The CDR3 nucleotides read TGTGCCAGCAGTGATACCTCGAGCTCCTACAATGAGCAGTTCTTC.

This rearrangement joins TRBV28 to TRBJ1-1; tentatively, D is TRBD1 (6 bases). V lost 6 bases to trimming and J lost 5 bases, with 16 bases between them. CDR1 is MDHEN and CDR2 is SYDVKM in the germline V gene. The CDR3 is 14 residues long. CDR3 sequence reads: CASSPGGWETEAFF. DNA for the CDR3: TGTGCCAGCAGCCCGGGGGGCTGGGAGACTGAAGCTTTCTTT.

CDR3 sequence reads: CASRQSGSGANVLTF. The CDR3 DNA reads as TGTGCCAGTAGACAGTCCGGCTCTGGGGCCAACGTCCTGACTTTC. This chain uses TRBV19 with TRBJ2-6; no clear D gene. The CDR3 runs 15 residues. V shed 6 bases and J shed 0 bases, with 9 bases lying between them. Germline assignment: CDR1 LNHDA and CDR2 SQIVND (reference sequence).

The chain joins TRBV27 to TRBJ1-2; weak D call: TRBD1 (5 bases). The CDR3 totals 15 residues. V was trimmed by 4 bases and J by 1 base, leaving 13 bases between them. Germline V gives CDR1 MNHEY, CDR2 SMNVEV (reference sequence). The CDR3 is CASSSTGDFNYGYTF. The CDR3 region has the DNA TGTGCCAGCAGTTCAACCGGGGACTTTAACTATGGCTACACCTTC.

In this sample, this clone turned up once. The chain couples TRBV27 to TRBJ2-5, with a weak D call TRBD2 (6 bases). V was trimmed by 3 bases and J by 7 bases, leaving 15 bases between them. CDR3 size: 14 residues. Germline V CDR1 and CDR2: MNHEY, SMNVEV (reference sequence). The CDR3 nucleotides read TGTGCCAGCAGTTTCGGGAGCCAGGTGGGGACCCAGTACTTC. It codes for CASSFGSQVGTQYF.

The J gene is TRBJ2-7, the V gene TRBV5-1; 7 bases are a match to TRBD1. The J segment lost 7 bases and the V segment lost 0 bases, leaving 7 bases of the junction unmatched. The CDR3 runs 14 residues. The germline V gene has CDR1 SGHRS and CDR2 YFSETQ. CDR3 coding DNA: TGCGCCAGCAGCTTGGCACAGGGGCTTGGGGAGCAGTACTTC. It is translated as CASSLAQGLGEQYF.

The chain carries TRBV18 and TRBJ1-1; D is unresolved. Per the germline V gene, CDR1 is KGHSH and CDR2 is LQKENI. The CDR3 is 13 amino acids. The germline V and J ends were trimmed by 9 bases and 0 bases, with 11 bases remaining between them. The CDR3: CASSGGMNTEAFF. The CDR3 DNA follows: TGTGCCAGTTCAGGAGGGATGAACACTGAAGCTTTCTTT.

J is TRBJ2-4 and V is TRBV18; 10 bases fit TRBD2. CDR3 size: 17 residues. V gave up 2 bases and J gave up 6 bases; unmatched junction bases: 10. CDR1 and CDR2 (germline): KGHSH, LQKENI. CDR3 residues: CASSPLLAGSPRNIQYF. The DNA of the CDR3 is TGTGCCAGCTCACCATTACTAGCGGGGTCCCCCCGAAACATTCAGTACTTC.

The chain employs TRBV2 and TRBJ2-3, with a weak D call TRBD2 (6 bases). This CDR3 is built from 14 residues. The germline CDR1 and CDR2 sequences are SNHLY and FYNNEI. V was trimmed by 0 bases and J by 9 bases, leaving 13 bases between them. The CDR3 DNA is TGTGCCAGCAGTGAAGCGCTTGGAGGGGAGACGCAGTATTTT. Encoded protein: CASSEALGGETQYF.

This clone came up a few times. V is TRBV18 and J is TRBJ1-4; D might be TRBD1 (5 bases). Germline loops: CDR1 KGHSH, CDR2 LQKENI. Trimming pared 1 base from V and 2 bases from J, leaving 11 bases between. The CDR3 has 16 amino acids. The CDR3 DNA sequence: TGTGCCAGCTCACCACTTAAAGGGGTTACTAATGAAAAACTGTTTTTT. Translation gives CASSPLKGVTNEKLFF.

The V and J genes are TRBV18 and TRBJ2-1, with D possibly matching TRBD1 (5 bases). The V gene lost 2 bases and the J gene lost 10 bases, with 12 bases spanning the gap. From germline, CDR1 is KGHSH and CDR2 LQKENI. The CDR3 is 13 amino acids. As DNA, the CDR3 is TGTGCCAGCTCACCATCTAAGGGGTTAGAGCAGTTCTTC. This translates into CASSPSKGLEQFF.

The chain carries TRBV9 and TRBJ1-1; D not resolved. Between the trimmed V and J ends, which lost 6 bases and 5 bases, there was a span of 23 bases. From germline, CDR1 is SGDLS and CDR2 YYNGEE. CDR3 length: 16 amino acids. CDR3 bases: TGTGCCAGCACCCCCGACGAGGGTAGGATAAGGACTGAAGCTTTCTTT. Protein product: CASTPDEGRIRTEAFF.

The gene calls are TRBV6-4 and TRBJ2-6, with D possibly matching TRBD1 (6 bases). Deletions cut 7 bases from V and 2 bases from J, with 24 bases between. Per germline, CDR1 MRHNA and CDR2 SNTAGT. The length of the CDR3 is 19 residues. The CDR3 here is CASTIPTGRGPPGANVLTF. CDR3 DNA: TGTGCCAGCACTATCCCGACAGGTCGCGGGCCTCCTGGGGCCAACGTCCTGACTTTC.

The chain carries TRBV30 and TRBJ1-6; no reliable D call. Germline assignment: CDR1 GTSNPN and CDR2 SVGIG (reference sequence). This CDR3 has 15 amino acids. The ends were cut back, 3 bases at V and 3 bases at J, with 12 bases in the middle. The CDR3 sequence: CAWSPTVVYNSPLHF. The CDR3 DNA follows: TGTGCCTGGAGCCCTACTGTGGTCTATAATTCACCCCTCCACTTT.

The chain uses TRBV7-3 and TRBJ2-3; D not resolved. Germline-derived CDR1 and CDR2 are SGHTA and FQGTGA. The ends were cut back, 0 bases at V and 6 bases at J, with 13 bases in the middle. CDR3 length equals 15 residues. The CDR3 bases are TGTGCCAGCAGCTTAACGCCCACCGACTTGGATACGCAGTATTTT. The encoded protein is CASSLTPTDLDTQYF. Full variable domain (outside the CDR3, taken from reference TRBV7-3 and TRBJ2-3): GAGVSQTPSNKVTEKGKYVELRCDPISGHTALYWYRQSLGQGPEFLIYFQGTGAADDSGLPNDRFFAVRPEGSVSTLKIQRTERGDSAVYLCASSLTPTDLDTQYFGPGTRLTVL.